Presented here are 26 T cell receptor beta chains from one specimen sequenced in a study of blood T cell repertoires in COVID-19. Sequencing used immunoSEQ multiplex PCR; TCRdb keeps in-frame clones, though not all of them. The table shows almost 250,000 clones, with more than 70% occurring only once. Sequenced material: peripheral blood. Receptors originate from a woman older than 75 with COVID-19, enrolled during active disease.

The V and J genes are TRBV3-1 (or the pseudogene TRBV3-2) and TRBJ2-5, with D perhaps TRBD2 (5 bases). The V and J ends lost 0 bases and 2 bases respectively, with 10 bases between them. The CDR3 covers 15 residues. CDR1 LGHDT and CDR2 YNNKEL come from the germline V gene (reference sequence). The CDR3 nucleotides are TGTGCCAGCAGCCAAGATCCCGGGGTTCAAGAGACCCAGTACTTC. Its protein is CASSQDPGVQETQYF.

This sequence joins TRBV19 and TRBJ2-3, with 9 bases aligning to TRBD2. CDR1 and CDR2 from the germline V gene are LNHDA and SQIVND (reference sequence). The ends lost 3 bases at V and 5 bases at J; junction bases unmatched: 6. The CDR3 length is 15 residues. The CDR3 is CASSIWAGGQDTQYF. The CDR3 region has the DNA TGTGCCAGTAGTATCTGGGCGGGGGGGCAAGATACGCAGTATTTT.

CDR3 DNA: TGTGCCAGCAGCCGAGGGACAGGGGGCATTACTGAAGCTTTCTTT. Translation: CASSRGTGGITEAFF. The genes are TRBV4-2 and TRBJ1-1; the match to TRBD1 covers 12 bases. CDR1 LGHNA and CDR2 YNFKEQ come from the germline V gene. The CDR3 length is 15 residues. Trimming removed 4 bases from V and 5 bases from J; junction bases left unmatched: 5.

The rearrangement uses TRBV6-2 or TRBV6-3 and TRBJ2-2; 7 bases agree with TRBD1. CDR1 is MNHEY and CDR2 is SVGEGT in the germline V gene. V lost 2 bases and J lost 5; bases outside the gene matches: 14. The CDR3 has 18 amino acids. The CDR3 reads CASSYVQRTGLLTGELFF. The CDR3 coding sequence is TGTGCCAGCAGTTACGTACAAAGGACAGGCTTACTAACCGGGGAGCTGTTTTTT.

This chain joins TRBV27 and TRBJ2-1; D is uncertain. This CDR3 is built from 18 residues. Germline V gene sequence: CDR1 MNHEY, CDR2 SMNVEV (reference sequence). Trimming removed 2 bases at V and 2 bases at J, with 19 bases between. The CDR3 reads CASSLSLSRRTTYNEQFF. CDR3 DNA: TGTGCCAGCAGTTTAAGCCTCTCTAGGAGAACTACCTACAATGAGCAGTTCTTC.

The chain combines TRBV19 with TRBJ1-5; 8 positions match TRBD1. In germline, CDR1 is LNHDA, CDR2 SQIVND (reference sequence). V dropped 1 base and J dropped 8; count of bases not matched to a gene: 4. The CDR3 sequence is 14 residues long. The CDR3 DNA reads TGTGCCAGTAGTATAGGGACAGGGCGCGAGCCCCAGCATTTT. It yields the protein CASSIGTGREPQHF.

The chain recombines TRBV19 with TRBJ2-2; D perhaps matches TRBD2 (7 bases). The CDR3 has 16 residues. Between the trimmed V and J ends, which lost 4 bases and 1 base, there was a span of 13 bases. From germline, CDR1 is LNHDA and CDR2 SQIVND (reference sequence). The CDR3, as DNA: TGTGCCAGTAGTAACGGGGGGCGGGGGAACACCGGGGAGCTGTTTTTT. This encodes CASSNGGRGNTGELFF.

This chain uses TRBV7-2 with TRBJ2-5; TRBD2 matches at 12 bases. This CDR3 spans 19 amino acids. Trimming at V came to 0 bases and at J to 4 bases, leaving 12 bases not matched to a gene. Germline V gives CDR1 SGHTA, CDR2 FQGNSA. CDR3 sequence (DNA): TGTGCCAGCAGCTTAGCGCTTCTAGCGGGGGGGCGGCGTCTAGAGACCCAGTACTTC. It codes for CASSLALLAGGRRLETQYF.

This chain uses TRBV6-4 with TRBJ2-2, with 8 bases identical to TRBD1. Germline assignment: CDR1 MRHNA and CDR2 SNTAGT. This CDR3 is built from 14 residues. The junction had 2 bases not matched to a gene; V was cut back by 3 bases and J by 5 bases. For the CDR3, the DNA is TGTGCCAGCAGTGAACAGGGGGGAACCGGGGAGCTGTTTTTT. Its protein is CASSEQGGTGELFF.

The rearrangement joins TRBV5-8 to TRBJ2-7; 10 bases are a match to TRBD2. This CDR3 comprises 17 residues. Unmatched junction bases numbered 7, after V lost 1 base and J lost 0 bases. Germline V gene lookup returns CDR1 SGHTS and CDR2 YDEGEE. CDR3 sequence reads: CASSLISGGASSYEQYV. CDR3 in DNA: TGTGCCAGCAGCTTGATCAGCGGGGGGGCTAGCTCCTACGAGCAGTACGTC.

The chain joins TRBV5-1 to TRBJ2-7, with a weak D call TRBD2 (6 bases). V was shortened by 0 bases and J by 3 bases, with 10 bases between the two germline ends. Germline loops: CDR1 SGHRS, CDR2 YFSETQ. The CDR3 extends over 14 amino acids. The CDR3 nucleotides read TGCGCCAGCAGCTTGGACAGGAGGGTCTACGAGCAGTACTTC. Amino acids: CASSLDRRVYEQYF.

This clone came up once. The chain combines TRBV2 with TRBJ2-7, with 7 nucleotides matching TRBD1. V dropped 4 bases and J dropped 3; count of bases not matched to a gene: 9. CDR1 and CDR2 (germline): SNHLY, FYNNEI. The CDR3 totals 15 residues. Written as DNA, the CDR3 is TGTGCCAGCAGTGCCTTGCACAGGGGTGGCTACGAGCAGTACGTC. This codes for CASSALHRGGYEQYV.

The genes are TRBV5-1 and TRBJ2-2; 8 nucleotides line up with TRBD1. The CDR3 has 16 amino acids. The V and J ends lost 4 bases and 3 bases, in that order; junction bases with no gene match: 8. CDR1 and CDR2 from the germline V gene are SGHRS and YFSETQ. The CDR3 sequence: CASSPGQGGDTGELFF. CDR3 in DNA: TGCGCCAGCAGCCCAGGACAGGGAGGAGACACCGGGGAGCTGTTTTTT. Drawing the rest from reference TRBV5-1 and TRBJ2-2, the complete variable domain is KAGVTQTPRYLIKTRGQQVTLSCSPISGHRSVSWYQQTPGQGLQFLFEYFSETQRNKGNFPGRFSGRQFSNSRSEMNVSTLELGDSALYLCASSPGQGGDTGELFFGEGSRLTVL.

The rearrangement links TRBV6-5 to TRBJ1-1; D is ambiguous. The V gene lost 10 bases and the J gene lost 6 bases, with 12 bases spanning the gap. Germline V CDR1 and CDR2: MNHEY, SVGAGI. The CDR3 loop spans 11 amino acids. CDR3 amino acids: CATARASEAFF. The CDR3 nucleotides are TGTGCCACCGCGAGGGCTTCTGAAGCTTTCTTT.

Concerning this clone: Other DNA sequences from this sample encode an identical CDR3 as well. The chain links TRBV5-4 to TRBJ1-1; 9 bases are a match to TRBD1. Germline V lookup: CDR1 SGHNT, CDR2 YYREEE (reference sequence). CDR3 size: 15 residues. Trimming took 4 bases from V and 1 from J; bases not matched to a gene: 5. CDR3 sequence: CASSPGQGRNTEAFF. CDR3 sequence (DNA): TGTGCCAGCAGCCCCGGACAGGGGAGGAACACTGAAGCTTTCTTT.

The J gene is TRBJ1-1, the V gene TRBV11-2; 7 bases map to TRBD1. Germline CDR1 and CDR2: SGHAT and FQNNGV. V was pared by 5 bases and J by 0 bases, with 6 bases of the junction left unmatched. The CDR3 runs to 15 residues. The CDR3 DNA sequence: TGTGCCAGCAGCCGACAGGGCATGGTGAACACTGAAGCTTTCTTT. Amino acids: CASSRQGMVNTEAFF.

This clone showed up just a few times. The chain couples TRBV5-1 to TRBJ1-2; 7 nucleotides match TRBD1. Germline CDR1 and CDR2: SGHRS and YFSETQ. J gave up 2 bases and V 4 bases, and 11 bases lay outside the gene matches. The CDR3 is 16 residues long. This CDR3 is CASSPETGYRNYGYTF. The CDR3 DNA reads as TGCGCCAGCAGCCCAGAGACAGGGTACCGAAACTATGGCTACACCTTC.

This chain uses TRBV3-1 (or the pseudogene TRBV3-2) with TRBJ1-2; possibly TRBD1 for D (5 bases). Germline V gene lookup returns CDR1 LGHDT and CDR2 YNNKEL (reference sequence). This CDR3 comprises 13 residues. The ends were cut back, 4 bases at V and 7 bases at J, with 13 bases in the middle. The CDR3 loop is CASSPAGGGGYTF. The DNA for the CDR3 is TGTGCCAGCAGCCCGGCCGGGGGGGGTGGCTACACCTTC.

The chain is built from TRBV7-9 and TRBJ1-4; D not resolved. This CDR3 spans 17 amino acids. Trimming shortened V by 2 bases and J by 8 bases, and 21 bases separated the two germline ends. CDR1 and CDR2 (germline): SEHNR, FQNEAQ (reference sequence). Here the CDR3 reads CASSLSPAASPGEKLFF. Written as DNA, the CDR3 is TGTGCCAGCAGCTTATCCCCCGCCGCATCCCCGGGGGAAAAACTGTTTTTT.

This clone was detected only once. V and J are TRBV5-4 and TRBJ2-5; D is perhaps TRBD2 (5 bases). The CDR3 extends over 13 amino acids. With 6 bases removed from V and 3 bases from J, the gap between germline ends came to 12 bases. Germline CDR1 and CDR2: SGHNT and YYREEE (reference sequence). CDR3 region: CASTGKSEETQYF. Written as DNA, the CDR3 is TGTGCCAGCACGGGGAAATCTGAAGAGACCCAGTACTTC.

The chain is built from TRBV9 and TRBJ1-6, with D possibly matching TRBD1 (6 bases). V was cut by 3 bases and J by 0 bases, with 7 bases left in between. In germline, CDR1 is SGDLS, CDR2 YYNGEE. CDR3 length: 15 residues. This chain's CDR3 is CASSETGSYNSPLHF. In DNA, the CDR3 is TGTGCCAGCAGCGAGACAGGCTCCTATAATTCACCCCTCCACTTT.

V and J are TRBV6-1 and TRBJ1-2; 7 nucleotides line up with TRBD1. The germline CDR1 and CDR2 sequences are MNHNS and SASEGT. With V trimmed by 3 bases and J by 8 bases, 15 bases remained unmatched. The CDR3 runs to 16 residues. CDR3 in amino acids: CASSDTSQFRQGGYTF. CDR3 DNA sequence: TGTGCCAGCAGTGATACGTCGCAGTTCAGACAGGGAGGCTACACCTTC.

This clone showed up just once. This chain uses TRBV15 with TRBJ1-3, with 8 bases that match TRBD1. The CDR3 loop spans 18 amino acids. CDR1 LNHNV and CDR2 YYDKDF come from the germline V gene (reference sequence). J gave up 0 bases and V 2 bases, and 9 bases lay outside the gene matches. In DNA form, the CDR3 reads TGTGCCACCAGCAGAAACGCAGGGGGCCGTGGCTCTGGAAACACCATATATTTT. This codes for CATSRNAGGRGSGNTIYF.

This chain connects TRBV7-9 to TRBJ2-5; D perhaps matches TRBD1 (5 bases). Trimming stripped 6 bases from V and 4 bases from J, with 15 bases between. The CDR3 consists of 14 residues. The germline gives CDR1 SEHNR, CDR2 FQNEAQ (reference sequence). The CDR3 nucleotides are TGTGCCAGCAGACCCTCAGGGATTGGAGAGACCCAGTACTTC. Translated: CASRPSGIGETQYF. Variable domain in full (rest from reference TRBV7-9 and TRBJ2-5): DTGVSQNPRHKITKRGQNVTFRCDPISEHNRLYWYRQTLGQGPEFLTYFQNEAQLEKSRLLSDRFSAERPKGSFSTLEIQRTEQGDSAMYLCASRPSGIGETQYFGPGTRLLVL.

J is TRBJ1-2 and V is TRBV5-5; D is uncertain. Between the trimmed V and J ends, which lost 4 bases and 3 bases, there was a span of 7 bases. Looked up from germline, CDR1 is SGHKS and CDR2 is YYEKEE (reference sequence). This CDR3 region has 12 residues. The CDR3 is CASSPSDYGYTF. The CDR3 DNA is TGTGCCAGCAGCCCCTCAGACTATGGCTACACCTTC.

This clone has more than one count but fewer than ten. The chain recombines TRBV14 with TRBJ1-5; no clear D. The CDR3 is made up of 13 amino acids. Looked up from germline, CDR1 is SGHDN and CDR2 is FVKESK. The V gene lost 6 bases and the J gene lost 5 bases, with 11 bases spanning the gap. CDR3: CASRAGAHQPQHF. Here the CDR3 DNA reads TGTGCCAGCAGGGCGGGAGCACATCAGCCCCAGCATTTT.